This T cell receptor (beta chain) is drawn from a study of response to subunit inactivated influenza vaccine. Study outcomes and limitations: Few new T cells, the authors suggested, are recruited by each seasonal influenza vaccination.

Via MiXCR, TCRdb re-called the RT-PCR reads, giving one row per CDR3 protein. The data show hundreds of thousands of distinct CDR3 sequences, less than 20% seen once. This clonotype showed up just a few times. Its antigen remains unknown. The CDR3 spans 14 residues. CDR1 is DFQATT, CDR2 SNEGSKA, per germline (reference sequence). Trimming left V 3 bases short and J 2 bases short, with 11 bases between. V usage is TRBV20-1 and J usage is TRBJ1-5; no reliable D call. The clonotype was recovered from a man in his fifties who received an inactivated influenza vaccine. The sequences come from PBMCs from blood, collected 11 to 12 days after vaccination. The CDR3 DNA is TGCAGTGCTAGTTTTCGGTTTGGCAATCAGCCCCAGCATTTT. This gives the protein CSASFRFGNQPQHF.